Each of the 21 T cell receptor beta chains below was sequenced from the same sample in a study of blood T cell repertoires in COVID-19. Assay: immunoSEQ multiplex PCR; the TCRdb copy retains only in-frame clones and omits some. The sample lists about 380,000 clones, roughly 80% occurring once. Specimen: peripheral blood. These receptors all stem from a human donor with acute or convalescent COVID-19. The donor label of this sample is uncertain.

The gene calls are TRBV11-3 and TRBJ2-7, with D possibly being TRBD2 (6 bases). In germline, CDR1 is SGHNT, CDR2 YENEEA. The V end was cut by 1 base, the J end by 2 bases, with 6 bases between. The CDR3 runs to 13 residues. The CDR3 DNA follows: TGTGCCAGCAGCTTAGGACTAGCCTACGAGCAGTACTTC. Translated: CASSLGLAYEQYF.

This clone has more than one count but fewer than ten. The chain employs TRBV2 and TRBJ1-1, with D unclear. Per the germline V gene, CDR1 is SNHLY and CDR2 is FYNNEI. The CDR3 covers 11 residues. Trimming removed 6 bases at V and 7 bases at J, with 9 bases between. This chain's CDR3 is CASRAEGEAFF. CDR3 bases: TGTGCCAGCAGAGCTGAGGGTGAAGCTTTCTTT.

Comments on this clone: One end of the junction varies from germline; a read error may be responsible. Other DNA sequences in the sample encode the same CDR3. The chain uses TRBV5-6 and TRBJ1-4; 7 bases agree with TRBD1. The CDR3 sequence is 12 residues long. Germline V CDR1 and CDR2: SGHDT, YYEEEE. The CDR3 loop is CASSPADGTVHF. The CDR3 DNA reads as TGTGCCAGCAGCCCCGCTGACGGGACAGTCCATTTT.

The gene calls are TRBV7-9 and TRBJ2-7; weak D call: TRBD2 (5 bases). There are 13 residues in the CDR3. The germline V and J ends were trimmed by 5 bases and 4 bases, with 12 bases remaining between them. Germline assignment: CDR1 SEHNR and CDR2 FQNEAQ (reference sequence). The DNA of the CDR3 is TGTGCCAGCAGCAATCCGGGAATGTACGAGCAGTACTTC. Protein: CASSNPGMYEQYF.

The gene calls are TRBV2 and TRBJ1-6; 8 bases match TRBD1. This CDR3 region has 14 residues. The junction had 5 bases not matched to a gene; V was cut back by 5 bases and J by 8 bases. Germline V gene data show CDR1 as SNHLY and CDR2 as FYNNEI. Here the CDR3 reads CASSKTGEYSPLHF. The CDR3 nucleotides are TGTGCCAGCAGTAAGACAGGGGAATATTCACCCCTCCACTTT.

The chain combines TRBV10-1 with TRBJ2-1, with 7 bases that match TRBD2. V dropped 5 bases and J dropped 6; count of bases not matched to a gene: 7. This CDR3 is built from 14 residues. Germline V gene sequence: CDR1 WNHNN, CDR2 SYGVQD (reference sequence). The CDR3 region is CASSLSSGLNEQFF. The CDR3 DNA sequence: TGCGCCAGCAGTTTGTCTAGCGGACTCAATGAGCAGTTCTTC.

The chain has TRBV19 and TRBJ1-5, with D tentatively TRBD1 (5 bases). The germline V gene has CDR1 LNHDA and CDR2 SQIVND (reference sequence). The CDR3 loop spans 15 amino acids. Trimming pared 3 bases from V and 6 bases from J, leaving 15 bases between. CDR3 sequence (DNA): TGTGCCAGTAGTATCGGGGGAGGTATCAGTCAGCCCCAGCATTTT. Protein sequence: CASSIGGGISQPQHF.

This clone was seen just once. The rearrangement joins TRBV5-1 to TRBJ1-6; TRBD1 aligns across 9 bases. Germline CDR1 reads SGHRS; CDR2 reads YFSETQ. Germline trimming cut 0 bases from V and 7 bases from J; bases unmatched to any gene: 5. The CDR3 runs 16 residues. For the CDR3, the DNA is TGCGCCAGCAGCTTGGGGACGGGACAGGGAAATTCACCCCTCCACTTT. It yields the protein CASSLGTGQGNSPLHF.

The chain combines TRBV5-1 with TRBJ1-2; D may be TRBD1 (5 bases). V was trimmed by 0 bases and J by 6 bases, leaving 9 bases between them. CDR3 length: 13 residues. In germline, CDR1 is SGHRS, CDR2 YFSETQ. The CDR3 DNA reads TGCGCCAGCAGCTTGGTCGGGGGGGATGGCTACACCTTC. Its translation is CASSLVGGDGYTF. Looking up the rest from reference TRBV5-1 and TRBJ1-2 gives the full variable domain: KAGVTQTPRYLIKTRGQQVTLSCSPISGHRSVSWYQQTPGQGLQFLFEYFSETQRNKGNFPGRFSGRQFSNSRSEMNVSTLELGDSALYLCASSLVGGDGYTFGSGTRLTVV.

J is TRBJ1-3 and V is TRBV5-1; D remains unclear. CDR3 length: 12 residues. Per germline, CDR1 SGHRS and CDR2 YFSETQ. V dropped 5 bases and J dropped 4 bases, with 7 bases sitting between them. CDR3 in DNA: TGCGCCAGCAGTGAGGCGGGAAACACCATATATTTT. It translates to CASSEAGNTIYF.

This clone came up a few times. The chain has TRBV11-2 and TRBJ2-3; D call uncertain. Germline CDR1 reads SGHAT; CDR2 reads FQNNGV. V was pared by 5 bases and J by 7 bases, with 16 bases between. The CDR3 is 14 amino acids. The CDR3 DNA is TGTGCCAGCAGCCCAGGTCGTCCAGTTTATACGCAGTATTTT. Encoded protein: CASSPGRPVYTQYF.

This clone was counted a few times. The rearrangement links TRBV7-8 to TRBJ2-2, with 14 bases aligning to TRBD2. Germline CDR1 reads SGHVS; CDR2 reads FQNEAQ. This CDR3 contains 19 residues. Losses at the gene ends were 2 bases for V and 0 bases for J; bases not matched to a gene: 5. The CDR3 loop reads CASSLRGTSGGTNTGELFF. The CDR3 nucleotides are TGTGCCAGCAGCTTAAGAGGGACTAGCGGGGGAACGAACACCGGGGAGCTGTTTTTT.

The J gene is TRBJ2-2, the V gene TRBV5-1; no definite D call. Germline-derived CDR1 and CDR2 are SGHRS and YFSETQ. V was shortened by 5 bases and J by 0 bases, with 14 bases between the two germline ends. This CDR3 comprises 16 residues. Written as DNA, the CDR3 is TGCGCCAGCAGGGCATTTGAGACAACGAACACCGGGGAGCTGTTTTTT. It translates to CASRAFETTNTGELFF.

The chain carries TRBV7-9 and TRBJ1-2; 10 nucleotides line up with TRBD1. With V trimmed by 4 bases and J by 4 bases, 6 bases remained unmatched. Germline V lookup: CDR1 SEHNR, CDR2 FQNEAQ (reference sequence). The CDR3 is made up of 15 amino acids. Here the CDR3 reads CASSSGQGGFYGYTF. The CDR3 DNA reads TGTGCCAGCAGCTCTGGACAGGGGGGTTTCTATGGCTACACCTTC.

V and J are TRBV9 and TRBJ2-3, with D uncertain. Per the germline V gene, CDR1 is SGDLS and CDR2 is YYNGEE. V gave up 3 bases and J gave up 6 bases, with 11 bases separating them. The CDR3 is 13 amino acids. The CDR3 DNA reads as TGTGCCAGCAGCGCGACTCATTACGATACGCAGTATTTT. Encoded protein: CASSATHYDTQYF.

The CDR3 DNA is TGTGCCAGCAGTAGAGTTGGGACAGGGGTCAATGAGCAGTTCTTC. This sequence encodes CASSRVGTGVNEQFF. The chain joins TRBV6-5 to TRBJ2-1; 10 bases align to TRBD1. From germline, CDR1 is MNHEY and CDR2 SVGAGI. V shed 5 bases and J 6 bases; nucleotides not matched to a gene: 7. This CDR3 has 15 amino acids.

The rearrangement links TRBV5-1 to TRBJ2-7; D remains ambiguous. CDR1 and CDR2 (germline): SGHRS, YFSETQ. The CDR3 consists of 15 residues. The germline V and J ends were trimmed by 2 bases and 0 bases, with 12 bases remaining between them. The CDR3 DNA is TGCGCCAGCAGCTTTGAGGCCCTGAGCTCCTACGAGCAGTACTTC. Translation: CASSFEALSSYEQYF. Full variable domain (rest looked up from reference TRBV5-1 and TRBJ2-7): KAGVTQTPRYLIKTRGQQVTLSCSPISGHRSVSWYQQTPGQGLQFLFEYFSETQRNKGNFPGRFSGRQFSNSRSEMNVSTLELGDSALYLCASSFEALSSYEQYFGPGTRLTVT.

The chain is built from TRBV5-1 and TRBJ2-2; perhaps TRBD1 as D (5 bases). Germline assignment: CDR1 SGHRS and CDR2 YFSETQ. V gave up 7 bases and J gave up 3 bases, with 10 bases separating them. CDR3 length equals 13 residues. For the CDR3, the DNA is TGCGCCAGCGGTACAGGACACACCGGGGAGCTGTTTTTT. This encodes CASGTGHTGELFF.

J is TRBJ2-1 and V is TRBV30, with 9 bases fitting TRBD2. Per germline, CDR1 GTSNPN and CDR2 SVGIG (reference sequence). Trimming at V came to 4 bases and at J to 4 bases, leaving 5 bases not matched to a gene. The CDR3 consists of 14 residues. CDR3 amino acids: CAWTSGIVYNEQFF. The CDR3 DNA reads TGTGCCTGGACTAGCGGGATCGTGTACAATGAGCAGTTCTTC.

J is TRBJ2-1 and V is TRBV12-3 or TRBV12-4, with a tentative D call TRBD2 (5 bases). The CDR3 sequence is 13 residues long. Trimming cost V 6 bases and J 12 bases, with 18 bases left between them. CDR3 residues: CASSLLLPGGQFF. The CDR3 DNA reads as TGTGCCAGCAGCCTCCTCCTACCTGGAGGGCAGTTCTTC.

Here the CDR3 DNA reads TGTGCCAGCAGCTCCCTGGTATCTTCGGGCCTCCACTTT. This translates into CASSSLVSSGLHF. The chain carries TRBV27 and TRBJ1-6; no clear D gene. There are 13 residues in the CDR3. Germline V lookup: CDR1 MNHEY, CDR2 SMNVEV (reference sequence). V dropped 6 bases and J dropped 15 bases, with 18 bases sitting between them.